Following are 26 T cell receptor beta chains from one sample sequenced in a study of T cells in Graves' hyperthyroidism and ophthalmopathy. TCR beta CDR3 regions were amplified from RNA. A set of HTBI primers served as the primers for a first-round RT-PCR of the TCR CDR3. TCRdb re-called the multiplex PCR reads through MiXCR, storing one row per CDR3 protein. The sample lists over 300,000 distinct CDR3 sequences, approximately 13% occurring once. The sequenced sample consisted of blood. Every receptor here comes from a woman aged 60 to 75 with Graves' hyperthyroidism.

This clonotype appeared many times. The J gene is TRBJ2-1, the V gene TRBV3-1; no definite D call. Germline V gene lookup returns CDR1 LGHDT and CDR2 YNNKEL (reference sequence). This CDR3 contains 13 residues. Trimming removed 5 bases from V and 9 bases from J, with 14 bases in between. DNA for the CDR3: TGTGCCAGCAGCGCGCGACTCGCTAGTGAGCAGTTCTTC. Translating it yields CASSARLASEQFF.

There are many counts of this clonotype. For the CDR3, the DNA is TGTGCCAGCTCACCGAACACCGGGGAGCTGTTTTTT. This codes for CASSPNTGELFF. The V call is TRBV18, the J call TRBJ2-2; D is undetermined. The V and J ends lost 3 bases and 1 base respectively, with 0 bases between them. There are 12 residues in the CDR3. Germline V CDR1 and CDR2: KGHSH, LQKENI.

This clonotype was counted ten times or more. J is TRBJ2-7 and V is TRBV6-1, with D possibly being TRBD1 (5 bases). V lost 6 bases and J lost 5, with 17 bases in between. This CDR3 has 14 amino acids. Germline loops: CDR1 MNHNS, CDR2 SASEGT. The CDR3, as DNA: TGTGCCAGCAGCCCCTTTCAGGGATCCCACGAGCAGTACTTC. It translates to CASSPFQGSHEQYF.

This chain uses TRBV9 with TRBJ2-2, with TRBD2 identical over 7 bases. The germline V gene encodes CDR1 SGDLS and CDR2 YYNGEE. The V gene end was trimmed by 7 bases and the J gene end by 4 bases; junction bases not matched to a gene: 7. CDR3 length: 14 amino acids. Here the CDR3 DNA reads TGTGCCAGCGGGAGGCGGGAGAGCACCGGGGAGCTGTTTTTT. Its translation is CASGRRESTGELFF.

There are a few counts of this clonotype. The CDR3 DNA reads TGTGCCAGCAGCTTAGTTCGGGGGGACAATTCACCCCTCCACTTT. The encoded protein is CASSLVRGDNSPLHF. The chain couples TRBV7-9 to TRBJ1-6; D might be TRBD1 (5 bases). The germline V gene has CDR1 SEHNR and CDR2 FQNEAQ (reference sequence). This CDR3 has 15 amino acids. V was cut by 1 base and J by 7 bases, with 11 bases left in between.

This clonotype was observed a handful of times. The V call is TRBV7-9, the J call TRBJ2-2; D not resolved. The V end was cut by 5 bases, the J end by 3 bases, with 10 bases between. Germline V gene data show CDR1 as SEHNR and CDR2 as FQNEAQ (reference sequence). This CDR3 region has 14 residues. CDR3 in amino acids: CASSPMVDTGELFF. The CDR3 DNA reads TGTGCCAGCAGCCCTATGGTGGACACCGGGGAGCTGTTTTTT.

This clonotype showed up many times. This chain joins TRBV10-3 and TRBJ2-5; D is ambiguous. The CDR3 sequence is 15 residues long. Trimming shortened V by 3 bases and J by 1 base, and 12 bases separated the two germline ends. Looked up from germline, CDR1 is ENHRY and CDR2 is SYGVKD. The CDR3 coding sequence is TGTGCCATCAGTGAACCCTCAGGTAGCCAAGAGACCCAGTACTTC. The encoded protein is CAISEPSGSQETQYF.

J is TRBJ1-2 and V is TRBV3-1, with TRBD1 matching 10 bases. V lost 1 base to trimming and J lost 4 bases; unmatched junction nucleotides: 3. The CDR3 is 15 amino acids. Germline V gene sequence: CDR1 LGHDT, CDR2 YNNKEL (reference sequence). CDR3 amino acids: CASSQARTGGYGYTF. In DNA form, the CDR3 reads TGTGCCAGCAGCCAAGCTAGGACAGGGGGCTATGGCTACACCTTC. Combining the CDR3 with reference TRBV3-1 and TRBJ1-2 gives the whole variable domain DTAVSQTPKYLVTQMGNDKSIKCEQNLGHDTMYWYKQDSKKFLKIMFSYNNKELIINETVPNRFSPKSPDKAHLNLHINSLELGDSAVYFCASSQARTGGYGYTFGSGTRLTVV.

This clonotype appeared many times. V and J are TRBV30 and TRBJ1-1; no clear D. Germline values: CDR1 GTSNPN, CDR2 SVGIG (reference sequence). The CDR3 loop spans 11 amino acids. For the CDR3, the DNA is TGTGCTGTGGGTACGAACACTGAAGCTTTCTTT. Translating it yields CAVGTNTEAFF.

The V and J genes are TRBV28 and TRBJ2-3, with D possibly matching TRBD1 (6 bases). CDR1 is MDHEN, CDR2 SYDVKM, per germline. The CDR3 is 14 amino acids. V was shortened by 5 bases and J by 2 bases, with 11 bases between the two germline ends. CDR3 region: CASSNRVLTDTQYF. CDR3 sequence (DNA): TGTGCCAGCAGTAACAGGGTCCTCACAGATACGCAGTATTTT.

The sample holds a few counts of this clonotype. No conserved phenylalanine or tryptophan ends this CDR3, so it is likely a read error. The chain employs TRBV11-1 and TRBJ2-5, with 9 bases identical to TRBD1. The CDR3 spans 16 residues. After removal of 3 bases from V and 2 bases from J, the junction contained 7 bases not matched to a gene. The germline CDR1 and CDR2 sequences are SGHAT and FQDESV (reference sequence). CDR3: CASSLDRTGAQETQYL. DNA for the CDR3: TGTGCCAGCAGCTTGGATCGGACAGGGGCGCAAGAGACCCAGTACCTC.

This clonotype was detected a few times. V usage is TRBV11-2 and J usage is TRBJ2-7; no reliable D call. Germline V gene data show CDR1 as SGHAT and CDR2 as FQNNGV. This CDR3 contains 11 residues. Trimming shortened V by 3 bases and J by 5 bases, and 5 bases separated the two germline ends. The DNA for the CDR3 is TGTGCCAGCAGCTTTAGTGACGAGCAGTACTTC. Encoded protein: CASSFSDEQYF.

This clonotype was seen ten or more times. CDR3 nucleotides: TGTGCCAGCAGTTTACGAGAGGACAGTAACTATGGCTACACCTTC. Its translation is CASSLREDSNYGYTF. V gene TRBV27 combines with J gene TRBJ1-2; possible D gene TRBD1, 6 bases. The V gene's germline CDR1 is MNHEY and CDR2 SMNVEV (reference sequence). This CDR3 is 15 amino acids long. The V and J ends lost 2 bases and 1 base respectively, with 11 bases between them.

The V gene is TRBV15, the J gene TRBJ2-5; no firm D call. This CDR3 has 14 amino acids. Germline CDR1 is LNHNV and CDR2 is YYDKDF (reference sequence). V was shortened by 3 bases and J by 2 bases, with 10 bases between the two germline ends. The CDR3: CATSRQEMQETQYF. The DNA for the CDR3 is TGTGCCACCAGCAGGCAGGAGATGCAAGAGACCCAGTACTTC.

At least ten counts were recorded for this clonotype. The chain carries TRBV2 and TRBJ2-1; 9 bases align to TRBD1. The germline CDR1 and CDR2 sequences are SNHLY and FYNNEI. The CDR3 length is 15 residues. V trimming: 7 bases; J trimming: 4 bases; junction bases outside the gene matches: 8. The CDR3 loop reads CASTGQGLQYNEQFF. The CDR3, as DNA: TGTGCCAGCACCGGACAGGGGCTACAATACAATGAGCAGTTCTTC.

CDR3 residues: CASSFPTIRRGYYEQYF. The CDR3, as DNA: TGTGCCAGCAGCTTTCCTACTATACGCAGGGGGTACTACGAGCAGTACTTC. The chain employs TRBV5-5 and TRBJ2-7, with 7 bases fitting TRBD1. The germline V gene encodes CDR1 SGHKS and CDR2 YYEKEE (reference sequence). The V and J ends lost 2 bases and 3 bases, in that order; junction bases with no gene match: 14. There are 17 residues in the CDR3. The complete variable domain, with remaining parts taken from reference TRBV5-5 and TRBJ2-7, reads DAGVTQSPTHLIKTRGQQVTLRCSPISGHKSVSWYQQVLGQGPQFIFQYYEKEERGRGNFPDRFSARQFPNYSSELNVNALLLGDSALYLCASSFPTIRRGYYEQYFGPGTRLTVT.

This clonotype was observed at least ten times. This chain connects TRBV10-3 to TRBJ2-1, with D unclear. The CDR3 extends over 15 amino acids. V lost 6 bases and J lost 9, with 21 bases in between. Germline CDR1 and CDR2: ENHRY and SYGVKD. The chain's CDR3 is CAISPPEKPSGEQFF. Here the CDR3 DNA reads TGTGCCATCAGCCCCCCGGAAAAGCCCTCGGGTGAGCAGTTCTTC.

This chain links TRBV11-2 with TRBJ2-1; the D gene could be TRBD1 or TRBD2 (5 bases each). Trimming removed 0 bases from V and 8 bases from J, with 14 bases in between. This CDR3 contains 15 residues. Germline CDR1 and CDR2: SGHAT and FQNNGV. CDR3 sequence: CASSLEVAGTHEQFF. As DNA, the CDR3 is TGTGCCAGCAGCTTAGAGGTTGCAGGGACCCATGAGCAGTTCTTC.

This clonotype was picked up many times. The genes are TRBV2 and TRBJ1-1; D is ambiguous. This CDR3 spans 11 amino acids. Between the trimmed V and J ends, which lost 8 bases and 7 bases, there was a span of 11 bases. Per germline, CDR1 SNHLY and CDR2 FYNNEI. CDR3 in DNA: TGTGCCAGCTCGGTTGCGAATGAAGCTTTCTTT. This codes for CASSVANEAFF.

This clonotype turned up a few times. This chain's CDR3 is CASSSDQPQHF. CDR3 sequence (DNA): TGTGCCAGCAGTTCGGATCAGCCCCAGCATTTT. The genes are TRBV6-1 and TRBJ1-5; D gene uncertain. This CDR3 spans 11 amino acids. Trimming took 5 bases from V and 5 from J, leaving 4 bases between them. Germline CDR1 reads MNHNS; CDR2 reads SASEGT.

This clonotype occurred many times. The chain couples TRBV3-1 to TRBJ2-1; no firm D call. This CDR3 has 11 residues. V was trimmed by 2 bases and J by 8 bases, leaving 4 bases between them. The germline CDR1 and CDR2 sequences are LGHDT and YNNKEL (reference sequence). The CDR3 coding sequence is TGTGCCAGCAGCCAATGGTATGAGCAGTTCTTC. Translated: CASSQWYEQFF.

This clonotype was recorded at least ten times. This chain links TRBV12-3 or TRBV12-4 with TRBJ2-5; D possibly matches TRBD1 or TRBD2 (5 bases each). The CDR3 has 14 amino acids. V was shortened by 4 bases and J by 4 bases, with 13 bases between the two germline ends. The CDR3 here is CASSWDLKGETQYF. In DNA, the CDR3 is TGTGCCAGCAGTTGGGACCTCAAGGGAGAGACCCAGTACTTC.

This clonotype was observed a handful of times. A single base separates this from a much larger clone, so it may be a read error. This chain uses TRBV7-2 with TRBJ2-5, with D perhaps matching TRBD2 (5 bases). The CDR3 runs 14 residues. V gave up 5 bases and J gave up 3 bases, with 13 bases separating them. CDR1 is SGHTA, CDR2 FQGNSA, per germline. The CDR3 nucleotides read TGTGCCAGCAGCGTTGGACGGGGAGAAGAGACCCAGTACTTC. Protein product: CASSVGRGEETQYF.

This clonotype was found many times. As DNA, the CDR3 is TGTGCCAGCAGCAACAGACAGGGGGTGACTGAAGCTTTCTTT. It is translated as CASSNRQGVTEAFF. This chain joins TRBV27 and TRBJ1-1; 9 nucleotides align to TRBD1. The germline CDR1 and CDR2 sequences are MNHEY and SMNVEV (reference sequence). The CDR3 consists of 14 residues. The V gene end was trimmed by 6 bases and the J gene end by 5 bases; junction bases not matched to a gene: 7.

This clonotype was recorded at least ten times. This sequence joins TRBV18 and TRBJ1-2, with 7 bases identical to TRBD1. The ends lost 3 bases at V and 8 bases at J; junction bases unmatched: 3. From germline, CDR1 is KGHSH and CDR2 LQKENI. The length of the CDR3 is 12 residues. The CDR3 region has the DNA TGTGCCAGCTCACCTGTGGACAGGGGCTACACCTTC. Protein product: CASSPVDRGYTF.

This chain uses TRBV20-1 with TRBJ1-2; 7 positions agree with TRBD1. This CDR3 spans 12 amino acids. Germline-derived CDR1 and CDR2 are DFQATT and SNEGSKA (reference sequence). Losses at the gene ends were 5 bases for V and 3 bases for J; bases not matched to a gene: 3. The chain's CDR3 is CSAAGTDYGYTF. For the CDR3, the DNA is TGCAGTGCTGCCGGGACAGACTATGGCTACACCTTC.